A selection of T cell receptor beta chains follows, all from one sample in a study of blood T cells in healthy people across ages. TCRdb re-analysed the 5' RACE reads in MiXCR, keeping a single row per CDR3 protein. The sample contains more than 800,000 distinct CDR3 sequences, 25% to 30% of which appear only once. The sample comprised blood. These receptor sequences come from a woman aged 80 or over in good health. The CDR3 runs from the conserved cysteine through the conserved F or W. The D gene is left open where the match is weak. Some rows have no size entry. The others give once, few or many, or a class for an expanded clone.

size: once
J: TRBJ1-1
V: TRBV20-1
D: .
CDR3: CSARGFLRQVHTEAFF
DNA: TGCAGTGCTAGAGGATTTCTTCGGCAGGTACATACTGAAGCTTTCTTT

size: .
J: TRBJ2-7
V: TRBV7-9
D: TRBD1
CDR3: CASSAWDRVYEQYF
DNA: TGTGCCAGCAGCGCATGGGACAGGGTCTACGAGCAGTACTTC

size: .
J: TRBJ2-3
V: TRBV7-2
D: .
CDR3: CASSLGDTQYFGPGTF
DNA: .

size: few
J: TRBJ1-6
V: TRBV7-9
D: TRBD1
CDR3: CASTRGQGTYYSPLHF
DNA: TGTGCCAGCACCCGAGGACAGGGTACCTACTATTCACCCCTCCACTTT

size: many
J: TRBJ2-3
V: TRBV7-9
D: .
CDR3: CASSLGTKSTDTQYF
DNA: TGTGCCAGCAGCTTAGGGACTAAAAGCACAGATACGCAGTATTTT

size: few
J: TRBJ1-1
V: TRBV11-2
D: TRBD1
CDR3: CASSLPPRTGYLSEAFF
DNA: TGTGCCAGCAGCTTACCCCCCCGGACAGGTTATTTGTCTGAAGCTTTCTTT

size: .
J: TRBJ1-5
V: TRBV6-5
D: .
CDR3: CASSSLTGSNQPQHF
DNA: TGTGCCAGCAGTTCTCTGACAGGAAGCAATCAGCCCCAGCATTTT

size: many
J: TRBJ2-3
V: TRBV24-1
D: .
CDR3: CATSDLGRDSTDTQYF
DNA: TGTGCCACCAGTGATTTGGGTCGGGATAGCACAGATACGCAGTATTTT

size: few
J: TRBJ2-3
V: TRBV19
D: TRBD2
CDR3: CASSPTSGGASTDTQYF
DNA: TGTGCCAGTAGCCCGACTAGCGGGGGGGCTAGCACAGATACGCAGTATTTT

size: .
J: TRBJ2-5
V: TRBV24-1
D: .
CDR3: CATSDGQFGETQYF
DNA: TGTGCCACCAGTGACGGACAGTTCGGGGAGACCCAGTACTTC

size: .
J: TRBJ2-1
V: TRBV20-1
D: .
CDR3: CSASTEESYNEQFF
DNA: TGCAGTGCCTCAACAGAGGAGTCCTACAATGAGCAGTTCTTC

size: few
J: TRBJ2-5
V: TRBV3-1
D: .
CDR3: CASSWQTYNEQYF
DNA: TGTGCCAGTTCCTGGCAAACTTACAATGAGCAGTACTTC

size: .
J: TRBJ1-5
V: TRBV20-1
D: .
CDR3: CSARDDGRFSNQPPHF
DNA: TGCAGTGCTAGAGATGACGGCAGATTTAGCAATCAGCCCCCGCATTTT

size: many
J: TRBJ2-7
V: TRBV20-1
D: .
CDR3: CSARGGQFSYEQYF
DNA: TGCAGTGCTAGAGGGGGGCAGTTCTCCTACGAGCAGTACTTC

size: .
J: TRBJ2-7
V: TRBV20-1
D: .
CDR3: CSAPHPTTYEQYF
DNA: TGCAGTGCCCCCCACCCGACCACCTACGAGCAGTACTTC

size: few
J: TRBJ1-2
V: TRBV7-6
D: .
CDR3: CASSLGHSYGYTF
DNA: TGTGCCAGCAGCTTAGGACATTCCTATGGCTACACCTTC

size: .
J: TRBJ2-3
V: TRBV29-1
D: TRBD2
CDR3: CSTRRELADTQYF
DNA: TGCAGCACCCGGCGGGAGTTGGCAGATACGCAGTATTTT

size: many
J: TRBJ2-7
V: TRBV25-1
D: TRBD1
CDR3: CASSDPRTGGSEQYF
DNA: TGTGCCAGCAGTGACCCTCGGACAGGGGGCTCCGAGCAGTACTTC

size: many
J: TRBJ2-3
V: TRBV6-2/TRBV6-3
D: .
CDR3: CASNTNLADTQYF
DNA: TGTGCCAGCAACACCAACCTCGCAGATACGCAGTATTTT

size: few
J: TRBJ1-1
V: TRBV15
D: .
CDR3: CATSTSTGAHTEAFF
DNA: TGTGCCACCAGCACCTCAACCGGAGCGCACACTGAAGCTTTCTTT

size: .
J: TRBJ2-7
V: TRBV5-1
D: TRBD1
CDR3: CASRGTENYYEQYF
DNA: TGCGCCAGCAGGGGGACAGAAAATTACTACGAGCAGTACTTC

size: many
J: TRBJ2-1
V: TRBV15
D: .
CDR3: CATSRDLRKYNEQFF
DNA: TGTGCCACCAGCAGAGACTTAAGGAAGTACAATGAGCAGTTCTTC

size: many
J: TRBJ1-1
V: TRBV15
D: .
CDR3: CATSIDRLPTEAFF
DNA: TGTGCCACCAGCATAGACAGGCTCCCCACTGAAGCTTTCTTT

size: many
J: TRBJ1-6
V: TRBV7-9
D: .
CDR3: CASSLAVSPLHF
DNA: TGTGCCAGCAGCTTAGCGGTTTCACCCCTCCACTTT

size: many
J: TRBJ2-7
V: TRBV7-2
D: .
CDR3: CASSLEGGLYEQYF
DNA: TGTGCCAGCAGCTTAGAGGGGGGTTTATACGAGCAGTACTTC

size: many
J: TRBJ2-5
V: TRBV5-1
D: .
CDR3: CASSLGGRQETQYF
DNA: TGTGCCAGCAGCTTAGGAGGCAGACAAGAGACCCAGTACTTC

size: many
J: TRBJ2-7
V: TRBV12-3/TRBV12-4
D: .
CDR3: CASSLAAGSYEQYF
DNA: TGTGCCAGCAGTTTAGCGGCAGGGTCCTACGAGCAGTACTTC

size: many
J: TRBJ2-1
V: TRBV5-6
D: .
CDR3: CASSLLPTGKGGMRIRSSYNEQFF
DNA: TGTGCCAGCAGCTTGCTTCCGACAGGGAAAGGGGGGATGCGGATACGCAGCTCCTACAATGAGCAGTTCTTC

size: few
J: TRBJ1-4
V: TRBV4-1
D: TRBD1
CDR3: CASSQSGQGLHKLFF
DNA: TGCGCCAGCAGCCAATCCGGACAGGGGCTTCACAAACTGTTTTTT

size: many
J: TRBJ2-5
V: TRBV5-1
D: .
CDR3: CASRPGSSGVETQYF
DNA: TGCGCCAGCAGGCCAGGGAGTTCAGGGGTAGAGACCCAGTACTTC

size: many
J: TRBJ2-5
V: TRBV4-2
D: .
CDR3: CASSHIQGGGQETQYF
DNA: TGTGCCAGCAGCCACATCCAAGGAGGGGGGCAAGAGACCCAGTACTTC

size: .
J: TRBJ1-5
V: TRBV4-3
D: .
CDR3: CASSLDWAAHQPQHF
DNA: TGCGCCAGCAGCCTAGACTGGGCCGCACATCAGCCCCAGCATTTT

size: few
J: TRBJ1-1
V: TRBV20-1
D: .
CDR3: CSARVGGPNTEAFF
DNA: TGCAGTGCTAGGGTGGGGGGCCCGAACACTGAAGCTTTCTTT

size: once
J: TRBJ2-3
V: TRBV12-3/TRBV12-4
D: .
CDR3: CASTARGLGADAQYF
DNA: TGTGCCAGCACCGCCCGGGGCCTGGGCGCAGATGCGCAGTATTTT

size: .
J: TRBJ2-1
V: TRBV12-3/TRBV12-4
D: .
CDR3: CASSLERRSNEQFF
DNA: TGTGCCAGCAGTTTGGAAAGGAGGTCAAATGAGCAGTTCTTC

size: many
J: TRBJ2-3
V: TRBV11-2
D: .
CDR3: CASSLAATAGTDTQYF
DNA: TGTGCCAGCAGCTTAGCTGCGACGGCCGGCACAGATACGCAGTATTTT

size: many
J: TRBJ2-5
V: TRBV7-2
D: .
CDR3: CASSLFALAGSETQYF
DNA: TGTGCCAGCAGCTTATTCGCCCTAGCTGGGAGTGAGACCCAGTACTTC

size: .
J: TRBJ2-6
V: TRBV19
D: .
CDR3: CASRSLGANVLTF
DNA: TGTGCCAGTCGTTCTCTTGGAGCCAACGTCCTGACTTTC

size: many
J: TRBJ2-2
V: TRBV7-2
D: .
CDR3: CASIPSPSGELFF
DNA: TGTGCCAGCATCCCTAGCCCCTCCGGGGAGCTGTTTTTT

size: .
J: TRBJ1-2
V: TRBV5-1
D: .
CDR3: CASSLEQYAGYTF
DNA: TGCGCCAGCAGCTTGGAACAGTACGCTGGCTACACCTTC

size: many
J: TRBJ2-6
V: TRBV2
D: .
CDR3: CASSDVGIAGANVLTF
DNA: TGTGCCAGCAGTGATGTAGGGATTGCGGGGGCCAACGTCCTGACTTTC

size: once
J: TRBJ2-3
V: TRBV7-2
D: TRBD2
CDR3: CASSVGLAGGRHTDTQYF
DNA: TGTGCCAGCAGCGTTGGACTAGCGGGGGGGCGTCACACAGATACGCAGTATTTT

size: .
J: TRBJ2-1
V: TRBV5-1
D: .
CDR3: CASSLVGDSSYNEQFF
DNA: TGCGCCAGCAGCTTAGTAGGGGATAGCTCCTACAATGAGCAGTTCTTC

size: .
J: TRBJ2-3
V: TRBV14
D: TRBD2
CDR3: CASRPAGGLADMQYF
DNA: TGTGCCAGCAGGCCAGCGGGGGGGCTTGCAGATATGCAGTATTTT

size: once
J: TRBJ2-7
V: TRBV11-2
D: TRBD1
CDR3: CASSYPRQGTRQYF
DNA: TGTGCCAGTAGCTATCCTAGACAGGGGACCAGGCAGTACTTC

size: many
J: TRBJ2-5
V: TRBV18
D: .
CDR3: CASSPASTQETQYF
DNA: TGTGCCAGCTCACCAGCCTCAACGCAAGAGACCCAGTACTTC

size: .
J: TRBJ2-1
V: TRBV30
D: TRBD1
CDR3: CAWNRQGGWETQFF
DNA: TGTGCCTGGAATAGACAGGGCGGTTGGGAGACCCAGTTCTTC

size: many
J: TRBJ2-5
V: TRBV9
D: TRBD2
CDR3: CASSVAERGGYETQYF
DNA: TGTGCCAGCAGCGTAGCCGAGCGGGGGGGCTATGAGACCCAGTACTTC